This T cell receptor (beta chain) comes out of a study of identical twins. Between the trimmed V and J ends, which lost 4 bases and 4 bases, there was a span of 16 bases. CDR1 and CDR2 from the germline V gene are SEHNR and FQNEAQ (reference sequence). This CDR3 has 16 residues. No donor was unhealthy or non-Caucasian. Using its own MiXCR run on the 5' RACE reads, TCRdb lists one record per CDR3 protein. Of around 670,000 distinct CDR3 sequences listed, roughly 6% are singletons. The source material was naive T cells sorted from blood. The genes are TRBV7-9 and TRBJ1-4; the D is unclear. This sequence originates from a young man in good health. The CDR3 reads CASSSPQRSINEKLFF. Here the CDR3 DNA reads TGTGCCAGCAGCTCACCGCAAAGATCAATTAATGAAAAACTGTTTTTT.